This paragraph reports one T cell receptor (beta chain). Its antigen is not known. The data derive from a study of T cell responses to AZD1222 COVID-19 vaccine. Study observations and caveats: The donor cohort was predominantly white British with a female majority, and clonal diversity may have been underestimated. Baseline serostatus was positive in only a handful of AZD1222 recipients. Sampled repertoires all dated from after the peak T cell response. CD4 TCRs covered the whole spike, strongest at regions 160-218 and 743-854.

The data were produced by immunoSEQ multiplex PCR, yet TCRdb's version contains in-frame clones alone and is incomplete. The sample includes approximately 190,000 clones, over 85% of them seen just once. V dropped 3 bases and J dropped 5; count of bases not matched to a gene: 3. Germline V CDR1 and CDR2: SGHDN, FVKESK. CDR3 length: 13 residues. The specimen was peripheral blood, collected 28 days after the second dose of the MenACWY control vaccine. The sequence was collected from an adult who received the MenACWY meningococcal vaccine as a control. The genes are TRBV14 and TRBJ1-2; 7 bases agree with TRBD1. The CDR3 DNA is TGTGCCAGCAGCCAGCAACAGGGGTATGGCTACACCTTC. It codes for CASSQQQGYGYTF.